The 21 T cell receptor beta chains reported below all come from one sample, sequenced in a study of blood T cell repertoires in COVID-19. Sequenced by immunoSEQ multiplex PCR; TCRdb stores in-frame clones only, minus some. This table has 380,000 or so clones, roughly four fifths appearing once. The sample consisted of peripheral blood. These receptors all stem from a human donor with acute or convalescent COVID-19. The donor label of this sample is uncertain.

The chain combines TRBV19 with TRBJ2-1; D is perhaps TRBD1 (6 bases). Trimming took off 10 bases at V and 6 bases at J, with 19 bases between the two ends. The V gene's germline CDR1 is LNHDA and CDR2 SQIVND (reference sequence). The CDR3 consists of 14 residues. In DNA form, the CDR3 reads TGTGCCACTGAAGGGACAAGAGGGTCCAATGAGCAGTTCTTC. Translating gives CATEGTRGSNEQFF.

The J gene is TRBJ1-3, the V gene TRBV5-1; D is uncertain. CDR3 length: 16 residues. CDR1 SGHRS and CDR2 YFSETQ come from the germline V gene. V shed 0 bases and J shed 4 bases, with 14 bases lying between them. The DNA for the CDR3 is TGCGCCAGCAGCTTGGGATACCCTCTAGAGGGAAACACCATATATTTT. Amino acids: CASSLGYPLEGNTIYF.

With respect to this clone: Other DNA sequences of this sample code for an identical CDR3. The chain couples TRBV6-5 to TRBJ1-1; 7 nucleotides match TRBD1. Germline trimming cut 5 bases from V and 0 bases from J; bases unmatched to any gene: 3. CDR3 length equals 14 residues. The germline V gene encodes CDR1 MNHEY and CDR2 SVGAGI. Here the CDR3 reads CASSRQGLNTEAFF. In DNA form, the CDR3 reads TGTGCCAGCAGTCGACAGGGCCTGAACACTGAAGCTTTCTTT.

This clone was seen only a few times. This chain links TRBV6-5 with TRBJ1-1; a weak D match, TRBD1 (5 bases). The CDR3 is 13 amino acids. Germline CDR1 reads MNHEY; CDR2 reads SVGAGI. Trimming took off 1 base at V and 5 bases at J, with 8 bases between the two ends. The CDR3: CASSYYGGTEAFF. Here the CDR3 DNA reads TGTGCCAGCAGTTACTATGGGGGGACTGAAGCTTTCTTT.

The rearrangement links TRBV28 to TRBJ1-1; a weak D match, TRBD1 (5 bases). Germline CDR1 MDHEN, CDR2 SYDVKM. This CDR3 is 14 amino acids long. V was clipped by 3 bases and J by 0 bases, with 8 bases between them. Written as DNA, the CDR3 is TGTGCCAGCAGTTTTGGGGGGATGAACACTGAAGCTTTCTTT. Its protein is CASSFGGMNTEAFF.

The genes are TRBV28 and TRBJ2-7; a possible D gene is TRBD1 (6 bases). Germline CDR1 MDHEN, CDR2 SYDVKM. The CDR3 length is 15 residues. Trimming shortened V by 5 bases and J by 2 bases, and 16 bases separated the two germline ends. This CDR3 is CASSPTGQLPYEQYF. For the CDR3, the DNA is TGTGCCAGCAGTCCAACGGGACAACTACCCTACGAGCAGTACTTC.

The chain has TRBV5-8 and TRBJ2-7; possible D gene TRBD2, 5 bases. Between the trimmed V and J ends, which lost 4 bases and 2 bases, there was a span of 19 bases. Germline V gives CDR1 SGHTS, CDR2 YDEGEE. There are 16 residues in the CDR3. The CDR3: CASSPPGSLPTYEQYF. The CDR3 region has the DNA TGTGCCAGCAGCCCTCCGGGGTCTCTACCGACCTACGAGCAGTACTTC. The full variable domain, in which reference TRBV5-8 and TRBJ2-7 provide the parts outside the CDR3, is EAGVTQSPTHLIKTRGQQATLRCSPISGHTSVYWYQQALGLGLQFLLWYDEGEERNRGNFPPRFSGRQFPNYSSELNVNALELEDSALYLCASSPPGSLPTYEQYFGPGTRLTVT.

The rearrangement links TRBV18 to TRBJ1-2; maybe TRBD1 (5 bases). Germline V CDR1 and CDR2: KGHSH, LQKENI. CDR3 length: 14 amino acids. Deletions cut 3 bases from V and 6 bases from J, with 14 bases between. Here the CDR3 DNA reads TGTGCCAGCTCACCCTCCGGGGGGGTCGATGGCTACACCTTC. Translation gives CASSPSGGVDGYTF.

This chain connects TRBV6-5 to TRBJ2-7; D unresolved. Trimming removed 2 bases at V and 4 bases at J, with 12 bases between. Germline V lookup: CDR1 MNHEY, CDR2 SVGAGI. The CDR3 is 14 residues long. This CDR3 is CASSYARPGYEQYF. Written as DNA, the CDR3 is TGTGCCAGCAGTTACGCGAGGCCGGGTTACGAGCAGTACTTC.

This sequence joins TRBV25-1 and TRBJ2-1; D is perhaps TRBD1 (6 bases). CDR1 is MGHDK, CDR2 SYGVNS, per germline. CDR3 length: 14 residues. Trimming pared 4 bases from V and 10 bases from J, leaving 17 bases between. The CDR3 region is CASSGGRGYGEQFF. The DNA for the CDR3 is TGTGCCAGCAGTGGAGGCAGGGGCTACGGGGAGCAGTTCTTC. Supplemented by reference TRBV25-1 and TRBJ2-1, the full variable domain reads EADIYQTPRYLVIGTGKKITLECSQTMGHDKMYWYQQDPGMELHLIHYSYGVNSTEKGDLSSESTVSRIRTEHFPLTLESARPSHTSQYLCASSGGRGYGEQFFGPGTRLTVL.

This sequence joins TRBV19 and TRBJ1-5; no definite D call. The germline gives CDR1 LNHDA, CDR2 SQIVND (reference sequence). With 1 base removed from V and 1 base from J, the gap between germline ends came to 8 bases. This CDR3 has 15 amino acids. CDR3 amino acids: CASSIGQVSNQPQHF. CDR3 DNA sequence: TGTGCCAGTAGTATAGGGCAGGTGAGCAATCAGCCCCAGCATTTT. Based on the CDR3 plus reference TRBV19 and TRBJ1-5, the full variable domain is DGGITQSPKYLFRKEGQNVTLSCEQNLNHDAMYWYRQDPGQGLRLIYYSQIVNDFQKGDIAEGYSVSREKKESFPLTVTSAQKNPTAFYLCASSIGQVSNQPQHFGDGTRLSIL.

In this sample, this clone turned up once. The chain uses TRBV7-2 and TRBJ1-2; D perhaps matches TRBD1 (5 bases). Per the germline V gene, CDR1 is SGHTA and CDR2 is FQGNSA. CDR3 size: 13 residues. V lost 4 bases to trimming and J lost 9 bases, with 15 bases between them. The CDR3 nucleotides are TGTGCCAGCAGCTCCGTCGACGGGGGTAGCTACACCTTC. Translating it yields CASSSVDGGSYTF.

The chain carries TRBV6-2 or TRBV6-3 and TRBJ1-2; no reliable D call. The CDR3 covers 16 residues. V was pared by 2 bases and J by 3 bases, with 16 bases between. Germline V gene sequence: CDR1 MNHEY, CDR2 SVGEGT. The CDR3, as DNA: TGTGCCAGCAGTTACGAGGTTGGGTCAGCGGACTATGGCTACACCTTC. Translating it yields CASSYEVGSADYGYTF.

V gene TRBV6-1 combines with J gene TRBJ1-1, with TRBD1 matching 8 bases. Germline assignment: CDR1 MNHNS and CDR2 SASEGT. The CDR3 runs 12 residues. V lost 2 bases and J lost 8; bases outside the gene matches: 1. The CDR3 sequence is CASSERDREAFF. The CDR3 DNA is TGTGCCAGCAGTGAAAGGGACAGGGAAGCTTTCTTT.

The V gene is TRBV5-1, the J gene TRBJ2-1, with 8 bases aligning to TRBD2. Germline CDR1 SGHRS, CDR2 YFSETQ. The V and J ends lost 4 bases and 6 bases, in that order; junction bases with no gene match: 6. The CDR3 extends over 14 amino acids. The CDR3 loop is CASSGIAGLNEQFF. CDR3 sequence (DNA): TGCGCCAGCAGCGGGATAGCGGGACTCAATGAGCAGTTCTTC.

The V and J genes are TRBV4-1 and TRBJ2-1; weak D call: TRBD1 (6 bases). CDR1 and CDR2 (germline): MGHRA, YSYEKL. This CDR3 region has 17 residues. The V end was cut by 4 bases, the J end by 3 bases, with 19 bases between. The CDR3 DNA is TGCGCCAGCAGCCGGTCATTTATCACAGGGAACTACAATGAGCAGTTCTTC. It is translated as CASSRSFITGNYNEQFF.

Here the CDR3 reads CASSLAQTSGSYNEQFF. DNA for the CDR3: TGTGCCAGCAGCTTAGCGCAGACTAGCGGGTCCTACAATGAGCAGTTCTTC. The chain joins TRBV7-9 to TRBJ2-1, with 10 positions matching TRBD2. The V gene's germline CDR1 is SEHNR and CDR2 FQNEAQ (reference sequence). Germline trimming cut 0 bases from V and 1 base from J; bases unmatched to any gene: 3. The CDR3 contains 17 residues.

Here the CDR3 DNA reads TGTGCCCTCCGGGGCAATCAGCCCCAGCATTTT. It yields the protein CALRGNQPQHF. The chain is built from TRBV6-5 and TRBJ1-5; D is uncertain. This CDR3 comprises 11 residues. Germline V gives CDR1 MNHEY, CDR2 SVGAGI. Trimming removed 11 bases from V and 2 bases from J, with 7 bases in between.

This clone has a single count. This chain joins TRBV6-1 and TRBJ2-6; D gene uncertain. V lost 3 bases, J lost 1 base, and 22 bases lay in between. CDR1 and CDR2 (germline): MNHNS, SASEGT. The CDR3 is 20 residues long. This CDR3 reads CASSEPFGSRATSGANVLTF. The CDR3 coding sequence is TGTGCCAGCAGTGAGCCTTTCGGAAGCCGTGCGACTTCTGGGGCCAACGTCCTGACTTTC.

The J gene is TRBJ1-2, the V gene TRBV11-2, with D possibly matching TRBD1 (6 bases). Looked up from germline, CDR1 is SGHAT and CDR2 is FQNNGV. The CDR3 loop spans 16 amino acids. V lost 4 bases and J lost 1, with 16 bases in between. For the CDR3, the DNA is TGTGCCAGCAGCTCCCTAGGACAGTCGGATAACTATGGCTACACCTTC. Protein product: CASSSLGQSDNYGYTF.

The V gene is TRBV28, the J gene TRBJ1-5, with 7 nucleotides matching TRBD1. V lost 3 bases and J lost 0; bases outside the gene matches: 8. CDR3 size: 17 residues. Germline assignment: CDR1 MDHEN and CDR2 SYDVKM. The CDR3 is CASSFSLGTDSNQPQHF. The CDR3, as DNA: TGTGCCAGCAGTTTCAGCTTAGGGACAGATAGCAATCAGCCCCAGCATTTT.